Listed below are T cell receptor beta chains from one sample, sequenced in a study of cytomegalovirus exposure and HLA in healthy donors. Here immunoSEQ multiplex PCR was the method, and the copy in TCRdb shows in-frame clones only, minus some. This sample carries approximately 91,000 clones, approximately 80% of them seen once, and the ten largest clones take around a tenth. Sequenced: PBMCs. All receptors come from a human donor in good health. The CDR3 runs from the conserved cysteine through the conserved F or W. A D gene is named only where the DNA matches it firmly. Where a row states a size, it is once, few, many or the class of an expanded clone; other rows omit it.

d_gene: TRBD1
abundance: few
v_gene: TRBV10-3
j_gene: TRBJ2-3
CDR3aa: CAIEDRGLTDTQYF
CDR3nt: TGTGCCATTGAGGACAGGGGGTTGACAGATACGCAGTATTTT

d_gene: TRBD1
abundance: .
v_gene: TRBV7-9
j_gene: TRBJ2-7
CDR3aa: CASSFTGGFYEQYF
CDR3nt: TGTGCCAGCAGCTTTACAGGGGGCTTCTACGAGCAGTACTTC

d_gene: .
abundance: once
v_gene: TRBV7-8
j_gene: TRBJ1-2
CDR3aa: CASSGGANYGYTF
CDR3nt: TGTGCCAGCAGCGGGGGGGCCAACTATGGCTACACCTTC

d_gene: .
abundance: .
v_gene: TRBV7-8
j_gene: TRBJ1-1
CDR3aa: CASSRQELEAFF
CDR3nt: TGTGCCAGCAGCCGACAGGAGCTTGAAGCTTTCTTT

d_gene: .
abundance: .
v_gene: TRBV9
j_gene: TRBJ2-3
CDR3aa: CASSLRDQGGGTDTQYF
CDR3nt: TGTGCCAGCAGCCTAAGGGACCAGGGAGGAGGCACAGATACGCAGTATTTT

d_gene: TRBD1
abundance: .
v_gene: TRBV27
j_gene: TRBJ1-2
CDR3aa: CASSPRGPYYGYTF
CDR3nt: TGTGCCAGCAGTCCCAGGGGGCCTTACTATGGCTACACCTTC

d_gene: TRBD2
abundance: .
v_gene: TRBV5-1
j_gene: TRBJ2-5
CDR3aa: CASGLDGTKLETQYF
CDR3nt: TGCGCCAGCGGCTTAGACGGGACTAAATTGGAGACCCAGTACTTC

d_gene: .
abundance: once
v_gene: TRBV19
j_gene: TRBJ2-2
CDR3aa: CASRGLLTGELFF
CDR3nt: TGTGCCAGTAGGGGACTCCTAACCGGGGAGCTGTTTTTT

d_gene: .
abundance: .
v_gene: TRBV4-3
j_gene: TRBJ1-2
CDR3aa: CASSRARSYGYTF
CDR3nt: TGCGCCAGCAGCCGCGCACGGTCCTATGGCTACACCTTC

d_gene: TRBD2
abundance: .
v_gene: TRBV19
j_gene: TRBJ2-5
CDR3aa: CASSAFVSGEETQYF
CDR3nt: TGTGCCAGTAGTGCTTTTGTTAGCGGGGAAGAGACCCAGTACTTC

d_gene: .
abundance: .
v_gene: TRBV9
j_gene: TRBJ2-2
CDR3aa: CASSAAGTLSGMNTGELFF
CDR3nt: TGTGCCAGCAGCGCGGCCGGGACACTCAGCGGAATGAACACCGGGGAGCTGTTTTTT

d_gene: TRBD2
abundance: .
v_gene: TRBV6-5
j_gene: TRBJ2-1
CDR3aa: CASSYSGTNNEQFF
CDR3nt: TGTGCCAGCAGTTACTCGGGGACTAACAATGAGCAGTTCTTC

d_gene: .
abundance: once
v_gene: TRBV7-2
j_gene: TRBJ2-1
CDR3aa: CASTQTSGTYNEQFF
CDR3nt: TGTGCCAGCACCCAAACGTCGGGAACCTACAATGAGCAGTTCTTC

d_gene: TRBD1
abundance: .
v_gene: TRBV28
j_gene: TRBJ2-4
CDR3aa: CASSPTRGPGDIQYF
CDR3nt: TGTGCCAGCAGTCCTACCAGGGGGCCCGGGGACATTCAGTACTTC

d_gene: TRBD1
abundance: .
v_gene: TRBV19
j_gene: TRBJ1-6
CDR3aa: CASSLTGQVESPLHF
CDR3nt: TGTGCCAGTAGTCTCACGGGACAGGTCGAATCACCCCTCCACTTT

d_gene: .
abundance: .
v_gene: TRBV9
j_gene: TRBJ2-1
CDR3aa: CASGVGAYGHNEQFF
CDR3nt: TGTGCCAGCGGAGTGGGGGCTTATGGGCACAATGAGCAGTTCTTC

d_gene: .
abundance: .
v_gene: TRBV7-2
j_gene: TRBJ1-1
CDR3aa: CASSLWGEASEAFF
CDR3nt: TGTGCCAGCAGCTTATGGGGGGAGGCTAGTGAAGCTTTCTTT

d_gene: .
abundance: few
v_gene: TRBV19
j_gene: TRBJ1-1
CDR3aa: CASSHHSGTQNTEAFF
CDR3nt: TGTGCCAGTAGCCACCATTCCGGGACTCAGAACACTGAAGCTTTCTTT

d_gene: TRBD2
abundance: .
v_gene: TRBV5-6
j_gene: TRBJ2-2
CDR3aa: CASSPIAGEPGELFF
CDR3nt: TGTGCCAGCAGCCCCATAGCGGGAGAGCCCGGGGAGCTGTTTTTT

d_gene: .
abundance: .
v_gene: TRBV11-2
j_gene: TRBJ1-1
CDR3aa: CASSLGTGTKAFF
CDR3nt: TGTGCCAGCAGCTTAGGCACCGGGACAAAAGCTTTCTTT

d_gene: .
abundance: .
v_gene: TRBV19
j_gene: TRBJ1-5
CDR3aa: CASSPNRAINQPQHF
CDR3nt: TGTGCCAGTAGTCCCAACAGGGCTATCAATCAGCCCCAGCATTTT

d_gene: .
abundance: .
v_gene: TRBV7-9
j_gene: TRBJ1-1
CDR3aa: CASSLGGVNTEAFF
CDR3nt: TGTGCCAGCAGCTTAGGGGGGGTGAACACTGAAGCTTTCTTT

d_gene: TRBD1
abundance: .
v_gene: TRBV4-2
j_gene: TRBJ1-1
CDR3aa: CASSQGQGRYTEAFF
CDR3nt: TGTGCCAGCAGCCAAGGACAGGGGCGGTACACTGAAGCTTTCTTT

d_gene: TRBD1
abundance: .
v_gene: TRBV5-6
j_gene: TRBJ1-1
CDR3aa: CASSTRQGAFTEAFF
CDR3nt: TGTGCCAGCAGCACCCGACAGGGGGCCTTCACTGAAGCTTTCTTT

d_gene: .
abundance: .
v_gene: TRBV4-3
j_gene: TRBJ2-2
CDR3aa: CASTQELANTGELFF
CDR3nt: TGCGCCAGCACCCAGGAACTAGCAAACACCGGGGAGCTGTTTTTT

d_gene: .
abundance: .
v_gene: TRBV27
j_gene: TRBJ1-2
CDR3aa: CASRGGAAYGYTF
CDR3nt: TGTGCCAGCAGGGGGGGGGCAGCCTATGGCTACACCTTC

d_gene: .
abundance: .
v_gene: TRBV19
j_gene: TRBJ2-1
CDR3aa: CASSKRVGEQFF
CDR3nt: TGTGCCAGTAGTAAACGGGTTGGTGAGCAGTTCTTC

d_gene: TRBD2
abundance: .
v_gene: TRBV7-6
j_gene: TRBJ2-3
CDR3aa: CASSSLGQRGVQYF
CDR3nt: TGTGCCAGCAGCTCCCTCGGACAGCGGGGGGTGCAGTATTTT

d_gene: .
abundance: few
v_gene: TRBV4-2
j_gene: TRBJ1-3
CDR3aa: CASSQDVQGSGNTIYF
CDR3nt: TGTGCCAGCAGCCAAGACGTACAGGGTTCTGGAAACACCATATATTTT

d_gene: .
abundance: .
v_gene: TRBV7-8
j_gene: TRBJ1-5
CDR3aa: CASSSRRESSNQPQHF
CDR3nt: TGTGCCAGCAGCTCCCGGAGAGAGTCTAGCAATCAGCCCCAGCATTTT

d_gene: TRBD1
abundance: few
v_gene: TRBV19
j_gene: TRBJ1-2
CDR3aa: CASSRTGVYGYTF
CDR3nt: TGTGCCAGTAGCCGGACAGGGGTCTATGGCTACACCTTC

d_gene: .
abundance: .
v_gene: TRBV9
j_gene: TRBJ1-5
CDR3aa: CASSANTGHQPQHF
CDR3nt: TGTGCCAGCAGCGCCAATACAGGGCATCAGCCCCAGCATTTT

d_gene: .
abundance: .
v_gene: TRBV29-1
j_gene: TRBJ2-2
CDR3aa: CSVEGGNTGELFF
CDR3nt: TGCAGCGTTGAAGGCGGGAACACCGGGGAGCTGTTTTTT

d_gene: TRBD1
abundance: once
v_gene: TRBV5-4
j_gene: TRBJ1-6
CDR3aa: CASSLVLTGTGDSPLHF
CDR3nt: TGTGCCAGCAGCTTGGTTCTAACCGGGACAGGGGACTCACCCCTCCACTTT

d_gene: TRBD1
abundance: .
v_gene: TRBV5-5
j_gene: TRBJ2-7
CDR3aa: CATGTGAYEQYF
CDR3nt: TGTGCCACCGGGACAGGGGCCTACGAGCAGTACTTC

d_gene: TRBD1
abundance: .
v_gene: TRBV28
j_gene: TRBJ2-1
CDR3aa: CASHSQGATQNEQFF
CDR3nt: TGTGCCAGCCATTCACAGGGGGCGACGCAGAATGAGCAGTTCTTC

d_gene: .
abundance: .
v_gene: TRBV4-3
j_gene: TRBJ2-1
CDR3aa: CASSQDGLPGNEQFF
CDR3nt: TGCGCCAGCAGCCAAGACGGCCTTCCGGGAAATGAGCAGTTCTTC

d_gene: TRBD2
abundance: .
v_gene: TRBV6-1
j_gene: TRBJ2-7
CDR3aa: CASKDSGSYEQYF
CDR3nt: TGTGCCAGCAAAGATAGCGGGAGCTACGAGCAGTACTTC

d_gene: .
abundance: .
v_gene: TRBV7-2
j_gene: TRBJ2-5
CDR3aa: CASSLQYQETQYF
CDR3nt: TGTGCCAGCAGCTTACAGTACCAAGAGACCCAGTACTTC

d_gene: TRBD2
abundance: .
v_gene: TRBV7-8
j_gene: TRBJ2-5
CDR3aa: CASSLSGSGWETQYF
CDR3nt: TGTGCCAGCAGCTTAAGCGGGAGTGGTTGGGAGACCCAGTACTTC

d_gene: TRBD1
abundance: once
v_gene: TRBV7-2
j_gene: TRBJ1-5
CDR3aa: CASSLTGQGNQPQHF
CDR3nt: TGTGCCAGCAGCTTAACGGGACAGGGGAATCAGCCCCAGCATTTT

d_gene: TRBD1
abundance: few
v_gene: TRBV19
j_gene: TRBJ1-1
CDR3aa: CASRSGQGATEAFF
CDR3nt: TGTGCCAGCCGTTCGGGACAGGGGGCCACTGAAGCTTTCTTT

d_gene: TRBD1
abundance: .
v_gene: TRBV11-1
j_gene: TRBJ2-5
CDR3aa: CASKGQGTKTQYF
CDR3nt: TGTGCCAGCAAGGGACAGGGTACGAAGACCCAGTACTTC

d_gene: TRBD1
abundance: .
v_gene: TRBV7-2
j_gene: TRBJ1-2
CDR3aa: CASSLGSDRGLVYGYTF
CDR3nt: TGTGCCAGCAGCTTAGGGTCGGACAGGGGGCTCGTCTATGGCTACACCTTC

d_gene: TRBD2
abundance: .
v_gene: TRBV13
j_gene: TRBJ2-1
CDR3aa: CASSLVVPGVGGRGYNEQFF
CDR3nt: TGTGCCAGCAGCTTAGTGGTCCCGGGTGTTGGCGGGAGGGGATACAATGAGCAGTTCTTC

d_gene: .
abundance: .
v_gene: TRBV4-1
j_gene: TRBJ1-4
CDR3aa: CASSQDRDEKLFF
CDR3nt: TGCGCCAGCAGCCAAGACAGGGATGAAAAACTGTTTTTT